The table lists the clone carrying this TCR beta chain with a few counts. Sequencing used immunoSEQ multiplex PCR; TCRdb keeps in-frame clones, though not all of them. The table shows fewer than 350,000 clones, with approximately 85% occurring only once. The V and J ends lost 2 bases and 8 bases respectively, with 6 bases between them. Germline-derived CDR1 and CDR2 are MNHNS and SASEGT. The length of the CDR3 is 11 residues. This sample stems from a study of blood T cell repertoires in COVID-19. Source material: peripheral blood. V is TRBV6-1 and J is TRBJ1-2; D unresolved. The source of this sequence is a human donor in a cohort sampled during active COVID-19. The CDR3 region has the DNA TGTGCCAGCAGTGAAAGTCGGGGCTACACCTTC. It translates to CASSESRGYTF.